This T cell receptor beta chain appears in the sequencing data of a study of blood T cell repertoires in COVID-19. Study in general: From the United States, Italy and Spain came samples of acute and convalescent COVID-19.

The CDR3 totals 13 residues. Per germline, CDR1 SQVTM and CDR2 ANQGSEA. Trimming removed 4 bases from V and 8 bases from J, with 17 bases in between. Authors' analysis steps: Amplification from reference gene primers served as the basis for estimated nucleated cell counts. The assay was immunoSEQ multiplex PCR, and TCRdb's table has in-frame clones only and misses some. For V, J and clone size, that table is used; D and trimming come from the DNA. The sample has 150,000 to 180,000 clones; over 60% are singletons. The sequencing sample was made of peripheral blood. The chain recombines TRBV29-1 with TRBJ1-1, with D possibly matching TRBD1 (6 bases). The receptor was derived from a man older than 75 with acute or convalescent COVID-19. The CDR3 here is CSVVQSDRLEAFF. CDR3 nucleotides: TGCAGCGTTGTACAATCCGACAGGCTAGAAGCTTTCTTT.